This T cell receptor beta chain was sequenced for a study of blood T cells in healthy people across ages. As for this clonotype: No antigen is known for it.

General study results and limits: Diversity estimated from one million T cells was considered an underestimate.

Extraction of total RNA produced a minimum of 5 micrograms from each sample. V lost 2 bases and J 0 bases, leaving 11 bases between the germline ends. This CDR3 contains 15 residues. Germline CDR1 reads LGHNA; CDR2 reads YSLEER. A second PCR of about 6 to 11 cycles used a sample-barcoded 5' primer and a J-beta primer mix. TCRdb fed the 5' RACE reads into MiXCR, producing one record per CDR3 protein. The sample contains some 800,000 distinct CDR3 sequences, just under 25% of which appear only once. The sample was also reused in another study, on T cells of mothers and their children. That study adds: A few healthy Caucasian mothers gave samples, and so did their six children.

The sequenced sample consisted of blood. The sequence was obtained from a boy aged 5-17 years in good health. The J gene is TRBJ2-7, the V gene TRBV4-3; the D gene is possibly TRBD1 (6 bases). CDR3 bases: TGCGCCAGCAGCCAATTGGGGGACATCTCCTACGAGCAGTACTTC. It is translated as CASSQLGDISYEQYF.